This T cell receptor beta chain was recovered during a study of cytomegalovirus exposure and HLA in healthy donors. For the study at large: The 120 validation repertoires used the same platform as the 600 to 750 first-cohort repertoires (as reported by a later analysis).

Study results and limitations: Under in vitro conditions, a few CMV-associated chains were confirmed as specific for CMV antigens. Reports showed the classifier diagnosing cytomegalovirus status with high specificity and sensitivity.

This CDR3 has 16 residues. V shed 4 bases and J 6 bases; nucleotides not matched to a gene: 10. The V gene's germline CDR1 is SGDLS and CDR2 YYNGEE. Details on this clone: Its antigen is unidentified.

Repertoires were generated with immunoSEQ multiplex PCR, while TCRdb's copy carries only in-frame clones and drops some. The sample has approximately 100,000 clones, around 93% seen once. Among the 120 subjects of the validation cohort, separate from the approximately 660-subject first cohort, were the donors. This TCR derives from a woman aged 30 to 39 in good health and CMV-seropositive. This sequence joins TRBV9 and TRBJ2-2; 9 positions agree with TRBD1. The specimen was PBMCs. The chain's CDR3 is CASSPPGQGGAGELFF. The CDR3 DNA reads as TGTGCCAGCAGCCCGCCGGGACAGGGTGGCGCCGGGGAGCTGTTTTTT.